This T cell receptor (beta chain) was identified during a study of blood T cell repertoires in COVID-19. Overall study: Collection of acute and convalescent COVID-19 samples took place in the United States, Italy and Spain.

The protocol was immunoSEQ multiplex PCR, while the TCRdb copy is restricted to in-frame clones and leaves out a portion. The sample yields around 450,000 clones, about 85% seen once. The CDR3 covers 15 residues. Between the trimmed V and J ends, which lost 2 bases and 1 base, there was a span of 9 bases. The germline gives CDR1 MNHEY, CDR2 SVGAGI. The genes are TRBV6-5 and TRBJ2-1; D possibly corresponds to TRBD1 (5 bases). This TCR came from a woman under 30 with acute COVID-19. Sequencing input: PBMCs or T cells enriched from blood (not recorded which). DNA for the CDR3: TGTGCCAGCAGTTACGTCAGGGATTCCTACAATGAGCAGTTCTTC. It translates to CASSYVRDSYNEQFF.